This T cell receptor beta chain was recorded in a study of control samples from healthy donors and cancer patients. V was shortened by 6 bases and J by 4 bases, with 19 bases between the two germline ends. This CDR3 has 16 amino acids. CDR1 is LNHDA, CDR2 SQIVND, per germline (reference sequence). Repertoires were generated with immunoSEQ multiplex PCR, while TCRdb's copy carries only in-frame clones and drops some. Of over 150,000 clones in the sample, around 94% were seen once. The chain recombines TRBV19 with TRBJ1-5; D might be TRBD1 (5 bases). The TCR was taken from a man aged 60-69 years with colorectal cancer. The specimen was PBMCs. The DNA of the CDR3 is TGTGCCAGTAGCGCTTCTCCGGGACCGACGAATCAGCCCCAGCATTTT. Its protein product is CASSASPGPTNQPQHF.